Below, 24 T cell receptor beta chains from the same sample are listed, as sequenced in a study of chemoradiotherapy in HPV16-positive cancers (dated by TCRdb to between 2021 and 2023). Receptors were amplified or captured by the immunoSEQ multiplex PCR assay. Entries here come from immuneACCESS through TCRdb and include only in-frame sequences with V and J called. Some clones fail to appear in such tables; in the studies checked, an unresolved V gene covers under half of the shortfall, and the cause of the remainder is unknown. The sample yields approximately 34,000 clones; roughly nine tenths were counted once. The ten largest clones represent about 3% of the sample. The sequenced sample was blood, obtained from a patient who underwent chemoradiotherapy. These receptors originate from a human donor with HPV-associated anogenital cancer.

The chain is built from TRBV4-3 and TRBJ2-3, with TRBD1 identical over 10 bases. The germline V gene has CDR1 LGHNA and CDR2 YSLEER. V gave up 5 bases and J gave up 6 bases; unmatched junction bases: 8. CDR3 length: 15 residues. This CDR3 is CASSYLGTGDDTQYF. The CDR3 DNA is TGCGCCAGCAGCTATCTAGGGACAGGGGACGATACGCAGTATTTT.

The chain couples TRBV14 to TRBJ2-1, with 13 bases identical to TRBD2. This CDR3 spans 15 amino acids. Germline V gives CDR1 SGHDN, CDR2 FVKESK. V shed 3 bases, J shed 8 bases, and the junction held 4 bases outside the gene matches. CDR3 amino acids: CASSHLGLAGDEQFF. In nucleotides, the CDR3 is TGTGCCAGCAGCCACCTCGGACTAGCGGGAGATGAGCAGTTCTTC.

This clone was picked up a small number of times. The chain recombines TRBV19 with TRBJ1-5, with D hard to call. CDR1 LNHDA and CDR2 SQIVND come from the germline V gene (reference sequence). Trimming took 3 bases from V and 0 from J, leaving 12 bases between them. This CDR3 region has 16 residues. For the CDR3, the DNA is TGTGCCAGTAGTATGCCCCCGCCAGGTAGCAATCAGCCCCAGCATTTT. Encoded protein: CASSMPPPGSNQPQHF.

The chain combines TRBV19 with TRBJ2-3; D not certain. Germline assignment: CDR1 LNHDA and CDR2 SQIVND (reference sequence). Trimming left V 5 bases short and J 2 bases short, with 20 bases between. The CDR3 length is 17 residues. For the CDR3, the DNA is TGTGCCAGTAGTCCTAGAATACACCAGGTTTTCACAGATACGCAGTATTTT. This sequence encodes CASSPRIHQVFTDTQYF.

This sequence joins TRBV6-5 and TRBJ2-2; D may be TRBD2 (6 bases). Trimming removed 0 bases at V and 4 bases at J, with 12 bases between. CDR3 length: 16 amino acids. Looked up from germline, CDR1 is MNHEY and CDR2 is SVGAGI. The DNA for the CDR3 is TGTGCCAGCAGTTACTCGATTGGGGGAGGCACCGGGGAGCTGTTTTTT. This gives the protein CASSYSIGGGTGELFF.

The chain is built from TRBV7-3 and TRBJ2-3; D is ambiguous. With 4 bases removed from V and 2 bases from J, the gap between germline ends came to 7 bases. CDR3 size: 13 residues. Germline lookup yields CDR1 SGHTA and CDR2 FQGTGA. CDR3 DNA: TGTGCCAGCAGCTCCGAAATCACAGATACGCAGTATTTT. Translation gives CASSSEITDTQYF.

The chain employs TRBV5-5 and TRBJ2-5; 11 positions match TRBD2. The germline CDR1 and CDR2 sequences are SGHKS and YYEKEE (reference sequence). With V trimmed by 1 base and J by 5 bases, 4 bases remained unmatched. The CDR3 extends over 15 amino acids. The CDR3 nucleotides read TGTGCCAGCAGCTTGACTAGCGGGAGTCTCGAGACCCAGTACTTC. This encodes CASSLTSGSLETQYF.

The chain carries TRBV10-3 and TRBJ2-5; tentatively, D is TRBD1 or TRBD2 (5 bases each). Per the germline V gene, CDR1 is ENHRY and CDR2 is SYGVKD. V dropped 0 bases and J dropped 9 bases, with 20 bases sitting between them. The CDR3 is 16 residues long. The CDR3 sequence: CAISESNGPPRDAQYF. The CDR3 DNA follows: TGTGCCATCAGTGAGTCGAACGGTCCCCCGAGGGACGCCCAGTACTTC.

This chain joins TRBV4-3 and TRBJ2-7; D is possibly TRBD1 (5 bases). The V gene's germline CDR1 is LGHNA and CDR2 YSLEER. Trimming removed 1 base from V and 5 bases from J, with 9 bases in between. The CDR3 length is 13 residues. The CDR3 DNA reads TGCGCCAGCAGCCAAGGCAGGGATAACGAGCAGTACTTC. As protein: CASSQGRDNEQYF.

The rearrangement uses TRBV28 and TRBJ2-1; TRBD2 agrees at 9 bases. V was pared by 3 bases and J by 9 bases, with 6 bases of the junction left unmatched. The germline gives CDR1 MDHEN, CDR2 SYDVKM. CDR3 length: 14 residues. The CDR3 nucleotides read TGTGCCAGCAGTTTTCTAGCGGGGACGCCTGAGCAGTTCTTC. Protein sequence: CASSFLAGTPEQFF.

V usage is TRBV7-7 and J usage is TRBJ2-5, with D perhaps TRBD1 or TRBD2 (5 bases each). The length of the CDR3 is 12 residues. Trimming removed 8 bases at V and 3 bases at J, with 10 bases between. Per germline, CDR1 SSHAT and CDR2 FNYEAQ (reference sequence). The CDR3 loop is CASRGSEETQYF. The DNA of the CDR3 is TGTGCCAGCCGGGGCAGCGAAGAGACCCAGTACTTC.

V and J are TRBV9 and TRBJ1-3; 9 positions match TRBD1. Per germline, CDR1 SGDLS and CDR2 YYNGEE. The V and J ends lost 4 bases and 0 bases, in that order; junction bases with no gene match: 5. This CDR3 spans 16 amino acids. This CDR3 is CASSPGTGSSGNTIYF. The CDR3 DNA is TGTGCCAGCAGCCCCGGGACAGGGAGCTCTGGAAACACCATATATTTT.

The V call is TRBV6-5, the J call TRBJ1-2; no firm D call. V dropped 2 bases and J dropped 3 bases, with 7 bases sitting between them. The CDR3 has 13 amino acids. The germline V gene has CDR1 MNHEY and CDR2 SVGAGI. Here the CDR3 reads CASSYGKYYGYTF. CDR3 nucleotide sequence: TGTGCCAGCAGTTACGGGAAATACTATGGCTACACCTTC.

The chain has TRBV9 and TRBJ2-2; the match to TRBD1 covers 7 bases. The CDR3 runs 14 residues. The V and J ends lost 2 bases and 4 bases, in that order; junction bases with no gene match: 2. CDR1 SGDLS and CDR2 YYNGEE come from the germline V gene. As DNA, the CDR3 is TGTGCCAGCAGCGTGACAGGGATCACCGGGGAGCTGTTTTTT. Protein product: CASSVTGITGELFF.

The chain couples TRBV27 to TRBJ1-2; 7 bases map to TRBD1. The CDR3 runs to 13 residues. V dropped 4 bases and J dropped 7; count of bases not matched to a gene: 6. Germline V gives CDR1 MNHEY, CDR2 SMNVEV (reference sequence). The CDR3 spells CASSSGTASGYTF. The DNA of the CDR3 is TGTGCCAGCAGTTCTGGGACAGCAAGTGGCTACACCTTC.

The rearrangement joins TRBV5-1 to TRBJ2-7; weak D call: TRBD2 (5 bases). Germline CDR1 is SGHRS and CDR2 is YFSETQ. This CDR3 is 14 amino acids long. V was clipped by 0 bases and J by 1 base, with 8 bases between them. DNA of the CDR3: TGCGCCAGCAGCTTGGTTACGGGGTCCTACGAGCAGTACTTC. Residues: CASSLVTGSYEQYF.

This sequence joins TRBV28 and TRBJ1-2, with D hard to call. This CDR3 has 14 amino acids. The germline V and J ends were trimmed by 4 bases and 7 bases, with 16 bases remaining between them. Germline V gene data show CDR1 as MDHEN and CDR2 as SYDVKM. Here the CDR3 DNA reads TGTGCCAGCAGTTCCTTTTCAGTAGGCTCTGGCTACACCTTC. Translation gives CASSSFSVGSGYTF.

The table lists this clone with a count of one. This CDR3 reads CASSLGQGADSAPLHF. The CDR3 DNA is TGTGCCAGCAGCTTAGGGCAGGGGGCTGATTCGGCACCCCTCCACTTT. The genes are TRBV7-9 and TRBJ1-6, with TRBD1 identical over 8 bases. The germline V gene has CDR1 SEHNR and CDR2 FQNEAQ (reference sequence). V was pared by 1 base and J by 11 bases, with 10 bases of the junction left unmatched. The CDR3 is 16 amino acids.

The chain joins TRBV19 to TRBJ2-3; TRBD2 matches 13 bases. This CDR3 is built from 16 residues. V trimming: 5 bases; J trimming: 10 bases; junction bases outside the gene matches: 12. CDR1 LNHDA and CDR2 SQIVND come from the germline V gene (reference sequence). The CDR3 region has the DNA TGTGCCAGTAGTCCTCGACTAGCGGGAGGCCAATTTCCGCAGTATTTT. Protein sequence: CASSPRLAGGQFPQYF.

The chain couples TRBV12-5 to TRBJ1-5, with D tentatively TRBD1 (6 bases). The CDR3 is 15 residues long. V was trimmed by 7 bases and J by 4 bases, leaving 17 bases between them. Germline CDR1 is LGHNT and CDR2 is FRNRAP. This CDR3 is CASEFGGAQNQPQHF. Here the CDR3 DNA reads TGTGCTAGTGAATTCGGGGGGGCCCAGAATCAGCCCCAGCATTTT.

The rearrangement uses TRBV19 and TRBJ2-7, with 9 bases matching TRBD1. Looked up from germline, CDR1 is LNHDA and CDR2 is SQIVND (reference sequence). The ends lost 0 bases at V and 4 bases at J; junction bases unmatched: 7. The CDR3 consists of 16 residues. The CDR3: CASSIDPTGGRYEQYF. In DNA form, the CDR3 reads TGTGCCAGTAGTATAGATCCCACAGGGGGCCGATACGAGCAGTACTTC.

The chain carries TRBV18 and TRBJ1-6; D perhaps matches TRBD1 (5 bases). The germline V and J ends were trimmed by 3 bases and 16 bases, with 19 bases remaining between them. This CDR3 is built from 14 residues. Per germline, CDR1 KGHSH and CDR2 LQKENI. This chain's CDR3 is CASSPTRDGSLLHF. The CDR3 DNA sequence: TGTGCCAGCTCACCCACTCGGGACGGCTCGCTACTCCACTTT.

The chain uses TRBV7-9 and TRBJ1-4; TRBD1 matches at 7 bases. The CDR3 runs 16 residues. Germline assignment: CDR1 SEHNR and CDR2 FQNEAQ (reference sequence). The ends lost 2 bases at V and 7 bases at J; junction bases unmatched: 10. The DNA for the CDR3 is TGTGCCAGCAGCTTATCAGAAGGGGGCGCGAGTGAAAAACTGTTTTTT. It translates to CASSLSEGGASEKLFF.

The CDR3 sequence: CASSLAPPGANVLTF. The CDR3 region has the DNA TGTGCCAGCAGTCTCGCCCCCCCTGGGGCCAACGTCCTGACTTTC. The chain couples TRBV9 to TRBJ2-6; no clear D gene. Germline V gene data show CDR1 as SGDLS and CDR2 as YYNGEE. The CDR3 has 15 residues. Between the trimmed V and J ends, which lost 5 bases and 2 bases, there was a span of 11 bases. Variable domain in full (rest from reference TRBV9 and TRBJ2-6): DSGVTQTPKHLITATGQRVTLRCSPRSGDLSVYWYQQSLDQGLQFLIQYYNGEERAKGNILERFSAQQFPDLHSELNLSSLELGDSALYFCASSLAPPGANVLTFGAGSRLTVL.